One and the same sample provided the 23 T cell receptor beta chains below, sequenced in a study of shared clonotypes between healthy human individuals. TCRdb's table, derived via immunoSEQ multiplex PCR, lists solely in-frame clones and lacks some. The data contain hundreds of thousands of clones, less than 85% of them singletons. Sequenced material: memory CD4+ T cells sorted from blood. The subset was: CD45RA-negative fraction. All receptors come from a woman aged 30 to 39 in good health.

The chain carries TRBV10-3 and TRBJ2-7, with TRBD1 matching over 9 bases. Germline assignment: CDR1 ENHRY and CDR2 SYGVKD. The ends lost 10 bases at V and 6 bases at J; junction bases unmatched: 13. This CDR3 contains 14 residues. The DNA for the CDR3 is TGTGCCACATTGACGGACAGGGGTTTCCGCGAGCAGTACTTC. Translating gives CATLTDRGFREQYF.

V is TRBV6-1 and J is TRBJ1-3; a weak D match, TRBD1 (6 bases). The CDR3 runs 13 residues. In germline, CDR1 is MNHNS, CDR2 SASEGT. V was clipped by 6 bases and J by 3 bases, with 9 bases between them. The CDR3 nucleotides read TGTGCCAGCAGACCAGGGGTTGGAAACACCATATATTTT. It translates to CASRPGVGNTIYF.

The chain combines TRBV29-1 with TRBJ1-5; D is undetermined. The germline CDR1 and CDR2 sequences are SQVTM and ANQGSEA. The V and J ends lost 1 base and 0 bases respectively, with 13 bases between them. There are 16 residues in the CDR3. The CDR3 bases are TGCAGCGTTGAAGGCACCCGGGAGGGTAGCAATCAGCCCCAGCATTTT. This codes for CSVEGTREGSNQPQHF. The variable domain in full, completed from reference TRBV29-1 and TRBJ1-5, reads SAVISQKPSRDICQRGTSLTIQCQVDSQVTMMFWYRQQPGQSLTLIATANQGSEATYESGFVIDKFPISRPNLTFSTLTVSNMSPEDSSIYLCSVEGTREGSNQPQHFGDGTRLSIL.

This chain joins TRBV5-1 and TRBJ2-3; 9 bases fit TRBD1. V lost 4 bases and J lost 3; bases outside the gene matches: 12. The V gene's germline CDR1 is SGHRS and CDR2 YFSETQ. The CDR3 is 17 residues long. The CDR3 is CASSSTGGTSATDTQYF. The CDR3 nucleotides are TGCGCCAGCAGCAGCACAGGGGGCACTTCGGCTACAGATACGCAGTATTTT.

This sequence joins TRBV28 and TRBJ1-1; TRBD1 might be the D (5 bases). The CDR3 loop spans 14 amino acids. The germline V and J ends were trimmed by 5 bases and 6 bases, with 16 bases remaining between them. CDR1 and CDR2 (germline): MDHEN, SYDVKM. The CDR3 region is CASSTTAGSAEAFF. The CDR3 region has the DNA TGTGCCAGCAGTACCACCGCAGGGTCTGCTGAAGCTTTCTTT.

This clone was seen many times. This chain uses TRBV4-1 with TRBJ2-5; a weak D match, TRBD2 (6 bases). The CDR3 is 17 residues long. Per the germline V gene, CDR1 is MGHRA and CDR2 is YSYEKL. V was trimmed by 0 bases and J by 1 base, leaving 15 bases between them. CDR3 loop: CASSQDPASAFQETQYF. The CDR3 bases are TGCGCCAGCAGCCAAGATCCGGCTAGCGCTTTCCAAGAGACCCAGTACTTC.

The chain is built from TRBV10-2 and TRBJ1-2; D not resolved. Germline V gives CDR1 WSHSY, CDR2 SAAADI. V lost 5 bases, J lost 6 bases, and 13 bases lay in between. The CDR3 has 13 residues. The CDR3 protein is CASSSRLRDGYTF. The CDR3 bases are TGCGCCAGCAGTAGCAGGTTAAGAGATGGCTACACCTTC.

The chain recombines TRBV4-2 with TRBJ2-7, with D possibly being TRBD1 or TRBD2 (7 bases each). Trimming stripped 4 bases from V and 0 bases from J, with 16 bases between. Germline values: CDR1 LGHNA, CDR2 YNFKEQ. CDR3 length: 16 amino acids. CDR3 coding DNA: TGTGCCAGCAGCCCCAGGGGGGGGGATTCCTCCTACGAGCAGTACTTC. This translates into CASSPRGGDSSYEQYF.

This clone was seen at least ten times. In DNA, the CDR3 is TGTGCCTCCGGGACCGCAAACACCATATATTTT. This translates into CASGTANTIYF. The V and J genes are TRBV30 and TRBJ1-3, with TRBD1 as a possible D gene (5 bases). This CDR3 spans 11 amino acids. Looked up from germline, CDR1 is GTSNPN and CDR2 is SVGIG (reference sequence). Trimming left V 7 bases short and J 6 bases short, with 10 bases between.

The chain joins TRBV9 to TRBJ2-7; tentative D call: TRBD2 (7 bases). The V gene lost 0 bases and the J gene lost 7 bases, with 17 bases spanning the gap. Germline CDR1 and CDR2: SGDLS and YYNGEE. This CDR3 contains 15 residues. The CDR3 here is CASSVEGGAVGEQYF. DNA of the CDR3: TGTGCCAGCAGCGTAGAAGGGGGGGCTGTAGGTGAGCAGTACTTC.

The rearrangement links TRBV7-9 to TRBJ1-1, with a weak D call TRBD1 (5 bases). The CDR3 length is 17 residues. Looked up from germline, CDR1 is SEHNR and CDR2 is FQNEAQ (reference sequence). V was pared by 5 bases and J by 4 bases, with 23 bases between. This CDR3 is CASSPRTGTESFTEAFF. DNA for the CDR3: TGTGCCAGCAGCCCCCGAACCGGGACGGAAAGTTTCACTGAAGCTTTCTTT.

V usage is TRBV28 and J usage is TRBJ1-5; D unclear. Trimming left V 5 bases short and J 7 bases short, with 15 bases between. Germline CDR1 reads MDHEN; CDR2 reads SYDVKM. This CDR3 spans 14 amino acids. CDR3 sequence (DNA): TGTGCCAGCAGTGACCCCCCCCTGAGACAGCCCCAGCATTTT. It yields the protein CASSDPPLRQPQHF.

This chain joins TRBV13 and TRBJ2-2; 10 bases agree with TRBD2. There are 17 residues in the CDR3. Germline loops: CDR1 PRHDT, CDR2 FYEKMQ (reference sequence). V was clipped by 7 bases and J by 6 bases; unmatched bases: 14. For the CDR3, the DNA is TGTGCCAGCACATTACTAGCGGGAACCCCAGGCGCCGGGGAGCTGTTTTTT. This gives the protein CASTLLAGTPGAGELFF.

This clone was recorded a few times. The chain joins TRBV7-8 to TRBJ2-2; D is ambiguous. Germline loops: CDR1 SGHVS, CDR2 FQNEAQ. V was shortened by 6 bases and J by 0 bases, with 5 bases between the two germline ends. The CDR3 is made up of 13 amino acids. CDR3 in amino acids: CASRGSNTGELFF. CDR3 nucleotides: TGTGCCAGCAGAGGGTCGAACACCGGGGAGCTGTTTTTT.

This clone occurred once. The J gene is TRBJ2-5, the V gene TRBV27, with 9 nucleotides matching TRBD2. Germline trimming cut 7 bases from V and 2 bases from J; bases unmatched to any gene: 14. Germline V CDR1 and CDR2: MNHEY, SMNVEV (reference sequence). The CDR3 contains 17 residues. For the CDR3, the DNA is TGTGCCAGCACTCTAACCGGTGGCGGGAGGGGACAAGAGACCCAGTACTTC. Translation gives CASTLTGGGRGQETQYF.

The J gene is TRBJ2-2, the V gene TRBV5-7; 13 nucleotides match TRBD2. TRBV5-7 is assigned to the ORF class and has an uncertain function. The V and J ends lost 5 bases and 0 bases, in that order; junction bases with no gene match: 7. There are 18 residues in the CDR3. CDR3: CASRQWTSGSSNTGELFF. CDR3 coding DNA: TGTGCCAGCAGACAATGGACTAGCGGGAGTTCGAACACCGGGGAGCTGTTTTTT.

About this clone: It differs at one base from a far larger clone, so likely a read error. This chain joins TRBV7-2 and TRBJ2-7; D possibly corresponds to TRBD1 (6 bases). With 5 bases removed from V and 2 bases from J, the gap between germline ends came to 10 bases. CDR1 SGHTA and CDR2 FQGNSA come from the germline V gene. The CDR3 contains 13 residues. The CDR3 DNA follows: TGTACCAGCAGCCGCAGGGGAGCCTACGAGCAGTACTTC. Translation gives CTSSRRGAYEQYF.

This clone has ten or more counts. Distinct nucleotide sequences in the sample also encode this CDR3. The genes are TRBV6-1 and TRBJ2-2; D is unresolved. CDR1 is MNHNS, CDR2 SASEGT, per germline. The CDR3 spans 13 residues. V shed 4 bases and J shed 7 bases, with 10 bases lying between them. DNA of the CDR3: TGTGCCAGCAGTGGGCAGGCGGACGGGGAGCTGTTTTTT. Translation: CASSGQADGELFF.

With regard to this clone: With a much larger clone just one base away, this may be a read error. Other DNA sequences in the sample encode the same CDR3. The chain couples TRBV2 to TRBJ2-2, with TRBD1 matching 11 bases. After removal of 7 bases from V and 4 bases from J, the junction contained 2 bases not matched to a gene. The germline V gene encodes CDR1 SNHLY and CDR2 FYNNEI. This CDR3 has 14 residues. CDR3 DNA: TGTGCCAGCACCGGGACAGGGGGCACCGGGGAGCTGTTTTTT. Translating it yields CASTGTGGTGELFF.

This clone was observed a few times. The V gene is TRBV5-6, the J gene TRBJ1-2, with 8 bases identical to TRBD1. The CDR3 has 13 residues. J gave up 4 bases and V 4 bases, and 3 bases lay outside the gene matches. Germline V gives CDR1 SGHDT, CDR2 YYEEEE. The CDR3 DNA reads as TGTGCCAGCAGCCTAGGGACAGGCTATGGCTACACCTTC. Amino acid sequence: CASSLGTGYGYTF.

J is TRBJ2-7 and V is TRBV5-4; TRBD1 aligns across 10 bases. With V trimmed by 2 bases and J by 1 base, 6 bases remained unmatched. This CDR3 spans 16 amino acids. Germline V CDR1 and CDR2: SGHNT, YYREEE (reference sequence). CDR3 DNA: TGTGCCAGCAGCTTAAAGGGACAGGGGTATTCCTACGAGCAGTACTTC. Its translation: CASSLKGQGYSYEQYF.

A few counts support this clone. The chain recombines TRBV5-1 with TRBJ2-7; 11 bases are shared with TRBD2. Germline V gives CDR1 SGHRS, CDR2 YFSETQ. This CDR3 contains 14 residues. Unmatched junction bases numbered 6, after V lost 4 bases and J lost 6 bases. The CDR3 DNA follows: TGCGCCAGCAGCGTCGGGACTAGCGGTCTCGAGCAGTACTTC. Its translation is CASSVGTSGLEQYF.

This rearrangement joins TRBV4-2 to TRBJ2-1; D is possibly TRBD1 (6 bases). The CDR3 has 15 residues. V lost 0 bases, J lost 6 bases, and 12 bases lay in between. Germline V gives CDR1 LGHNA, CDR2 YNFKEQ. CDR3 DNA sequence: TGTGCCAGCAGCCAAGAAGGCCAAGGGGGCAATGAGCAGTTCTTC. Its translation is CASSQEGQGGNEQFF.